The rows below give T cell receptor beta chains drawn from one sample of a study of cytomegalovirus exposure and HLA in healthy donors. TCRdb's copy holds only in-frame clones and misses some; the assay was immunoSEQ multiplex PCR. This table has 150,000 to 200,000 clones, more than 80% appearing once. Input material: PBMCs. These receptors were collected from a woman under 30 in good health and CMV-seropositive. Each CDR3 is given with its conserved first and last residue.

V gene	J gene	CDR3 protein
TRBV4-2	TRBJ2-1	CASSQVLAGGTEQFF
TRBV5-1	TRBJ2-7	CASSLAPVSEMYEQYF
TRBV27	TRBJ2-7	CASSLTIPGDYEQYF
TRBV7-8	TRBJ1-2	CASSLQGAGYGYTF
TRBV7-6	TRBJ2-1	CASSFDPSGAGYNEQFF
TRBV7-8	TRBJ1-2	CASSLPGQGRGGYTF
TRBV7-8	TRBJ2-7	CASSFFGVHFEQYF
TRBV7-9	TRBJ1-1	CASSLVGGDTEAFF
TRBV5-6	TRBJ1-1	CASSFSGGTEAFF
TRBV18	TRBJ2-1	CASSPQTENEQFF
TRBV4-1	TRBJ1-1	CASSQVQGPEAFF
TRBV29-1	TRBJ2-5	CSALGTEETQYF
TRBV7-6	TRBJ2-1	CASTNPGTSSGVQFF
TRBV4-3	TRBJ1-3	CASSSGVSGNTIYF
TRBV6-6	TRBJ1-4	CASSPGGGGEKLFF
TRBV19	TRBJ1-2	CASSTQGRGYGYTF
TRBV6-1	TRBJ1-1	CADRLSTNTEAFF
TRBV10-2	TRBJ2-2	CASSETEFRQSNTGELFF
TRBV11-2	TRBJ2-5	CASSLHSGPTKETQYF
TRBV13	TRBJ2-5	CASSLRTSGGQETQYF
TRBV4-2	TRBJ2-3	CASSRTTASTDTQYF
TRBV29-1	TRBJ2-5	CSVEDGPDKETQYF
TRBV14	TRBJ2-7	CASSQDLGATNF
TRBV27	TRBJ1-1	CASSSGSATEAFF
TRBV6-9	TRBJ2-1	CASSYSGPGRGFRNEQFF
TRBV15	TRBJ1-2	CATSMEGMGGYGYTF
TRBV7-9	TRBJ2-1	CASSLAGTAPLNEQFF
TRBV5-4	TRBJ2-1	CASSSGAYNEQFF
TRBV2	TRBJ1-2	CASSAQGYGYTF
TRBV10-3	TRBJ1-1	CAISEGGFRAEAFF
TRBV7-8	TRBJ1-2	CASSLWQTANYGYTF
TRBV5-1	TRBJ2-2	CASSKGQNTGELFF
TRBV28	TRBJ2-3	CASRMGWRADTQYF